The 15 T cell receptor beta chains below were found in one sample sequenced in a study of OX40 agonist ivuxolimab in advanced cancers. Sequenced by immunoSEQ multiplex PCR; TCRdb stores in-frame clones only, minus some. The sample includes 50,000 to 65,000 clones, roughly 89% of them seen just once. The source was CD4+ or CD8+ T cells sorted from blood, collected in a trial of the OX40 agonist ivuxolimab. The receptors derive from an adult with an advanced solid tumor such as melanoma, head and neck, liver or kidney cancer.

This CDR3 is CASSLSLARGSDTQYF. In nucleotides, the CDR3 is TGTGCCAGCAGTTTATCACTAGCCCGGGGGTCAGATACGCAGTATTTT. The rearrangement uses TRBV27 and TRBJ2-3; D may be TRBD2 (6 bases). V gave up 0 bases and J gave up 4 bases, with 14 bases separating them. CDR1 MNHEY and CDR2 SMNVEV come from the germline V gene (reference sequence). The CDR3 spans 16 residues.

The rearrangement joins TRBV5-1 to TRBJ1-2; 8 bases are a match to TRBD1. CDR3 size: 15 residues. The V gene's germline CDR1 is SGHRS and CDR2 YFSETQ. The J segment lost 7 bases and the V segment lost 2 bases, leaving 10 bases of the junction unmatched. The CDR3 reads CASSLEVQGVFGYTF. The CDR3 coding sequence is TGCGCCAGCAGCTTAGAAGTACAGGGGGTTTTTGGCTACACCTTC.

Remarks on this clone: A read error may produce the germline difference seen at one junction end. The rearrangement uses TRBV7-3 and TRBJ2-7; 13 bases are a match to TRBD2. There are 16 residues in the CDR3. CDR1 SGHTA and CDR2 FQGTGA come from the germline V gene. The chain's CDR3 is CASSTIRLAGGTAPIF. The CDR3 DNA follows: TGTGCCAGCAGCACCATCCGACTAGCGGGAGGAACAGCACCCATCTTC.

CDR3 protein: CASSYPLAGGPSEEQYF. Written as DNA, the CDR3 is TGTGCCAGCAGCTACCCATTAGCGGGGGGGCCATCGGAGGAGCAGTACTTC. This chain joins TRBV11-2 and TRBJ2-7, with TRBD2 identical over 11 bases. Looked up from germline, CDR1 is SGHAT and CDR2 is FQNNGV. V gave up 4 bases and J gave up 7 bases; unmatched junction bases: 15. The CDR3 is made up of 17 amino acids.

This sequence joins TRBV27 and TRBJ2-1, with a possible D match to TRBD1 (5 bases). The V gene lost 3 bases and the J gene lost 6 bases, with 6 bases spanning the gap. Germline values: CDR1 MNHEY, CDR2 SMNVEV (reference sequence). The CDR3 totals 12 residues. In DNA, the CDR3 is TGTGCCAGCAGTTTCCAGGGCAATGAGCAGTTCTTC. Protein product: CASSFQGNEQFF.

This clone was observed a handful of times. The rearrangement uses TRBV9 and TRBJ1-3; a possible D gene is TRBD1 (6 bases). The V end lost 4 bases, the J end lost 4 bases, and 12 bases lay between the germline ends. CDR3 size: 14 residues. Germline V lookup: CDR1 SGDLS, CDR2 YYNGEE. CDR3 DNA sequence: TGTGCCAGCAGCCTAGGGGGGCAAGGAAACACCATATATTTT. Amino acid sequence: CASSLGGQGNTIYF.

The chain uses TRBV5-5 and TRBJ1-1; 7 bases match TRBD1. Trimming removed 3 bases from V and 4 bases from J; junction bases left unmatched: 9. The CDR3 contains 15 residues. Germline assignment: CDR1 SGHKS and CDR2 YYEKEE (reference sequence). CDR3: CASSWTVTGTTEAFF. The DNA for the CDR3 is TGTGCCAGCAGCTGGACCGTGACAGGGACCACTGAAGCTTTCTTT.

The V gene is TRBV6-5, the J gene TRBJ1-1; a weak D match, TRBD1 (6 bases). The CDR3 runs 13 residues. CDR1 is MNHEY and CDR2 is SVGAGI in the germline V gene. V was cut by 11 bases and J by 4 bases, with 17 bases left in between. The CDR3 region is CAAWGGGSTEAFF. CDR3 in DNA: TGTGCCGCCTGGGGGGGCGGGAGCACTGAAGCTTTCTTT.

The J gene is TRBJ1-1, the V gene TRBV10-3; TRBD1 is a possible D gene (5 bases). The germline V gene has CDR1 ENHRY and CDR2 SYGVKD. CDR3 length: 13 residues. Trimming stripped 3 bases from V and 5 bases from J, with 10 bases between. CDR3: CAISEGVETEAFF. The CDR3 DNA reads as TGTGCCATCAGTGAAGGGGTTGAGACTGAAGCTTTCTTT.

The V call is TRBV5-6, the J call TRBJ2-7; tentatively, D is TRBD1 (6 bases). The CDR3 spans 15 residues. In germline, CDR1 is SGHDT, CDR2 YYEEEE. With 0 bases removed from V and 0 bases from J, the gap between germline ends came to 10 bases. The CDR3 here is CASSLAPDSSYEQYF. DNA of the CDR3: TGTGCCAGCAGCTTGGCCCCGGACAGCTCCTACGAGCAGTACTTC.

As DNA, the CDR3 is TGTGCCAGCAGCATGACAGGGAGCTCCTACGAGCAGTACTTC. This sequence encodes CASSMTGSSYEQYF. The V call is TRBV27, the J call TRBJ2-7; TRBD1 agrees at 7 bases. The germline CDR1 and CDR2 sequences are MNHEY and SMNVEV (reference sequence). CDR3 length: 14 amino acids. Trimming removed 6 bases from V and 0 bases from J; junction bases left unmatched: 5.

The CDR3 loop reads CASSHDRVGLLAGELFF. Written as DNA, the CDR3 is TGCGCCAGCAGCCACGACAGGGTCGGTCTCTTGGCCGGGGAGCTGTTTTTT. This chain uses TRBV5-1 with TRBJ2-2; 7 bases are a match to TRBD1. The germline V gene encodes CDR1 SGHRS and CDR2 YFSETQ. V gave up 4 bases and J gave up 6 bases; unmatched junction bases: 15. The CDR3 runs 17 residues.

The CDR3 loop reads CASSLEGQGVEKLFF. CDR3 DNA: TGCGCCAGCAGCTTGGAAGGTCAAGGGGTAGAAAAACTGTTTTTT. V usage is TRBV5-1 and J usage is TRBJ1-4, with D possibly matching TRBD1 (5 bases). Trimming shortened V by 0 bases and J by 8 bases, and 14 bases separated the two germline ends. CDR1 is SGHRS and CDR2 is YFSETQ in the germline V gene. The CDR3 has 15 residues.

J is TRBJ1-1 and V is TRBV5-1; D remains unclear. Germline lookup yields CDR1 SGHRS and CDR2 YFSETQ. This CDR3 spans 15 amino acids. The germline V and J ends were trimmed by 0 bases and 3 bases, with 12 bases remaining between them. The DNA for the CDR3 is TGCGCCAGCAGCTTGGAAGGCCTGGGGTACACTGAAGCTTTCTTT. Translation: CASSLEGLGYTEAFF.

The CDR3 region is CASSEGRLAVYNEQFF. Here the CDR3 DNA reads TGCGCCAGCAGTGAGGGGAGACTAGCGGTATACAATGAGCAGTTCTTC. This chain joins TRBV10-1 and TRBJ2-1; 9 positions agree with TRBD2. This CDR3 contains 16 residues. Germline lookup yields CDR1 WNHNN and CDR2 SYGVQD (reference sequence). V shed 2 bases, J shed 4 bases, and the junction held 6 bases outside the gene matches.